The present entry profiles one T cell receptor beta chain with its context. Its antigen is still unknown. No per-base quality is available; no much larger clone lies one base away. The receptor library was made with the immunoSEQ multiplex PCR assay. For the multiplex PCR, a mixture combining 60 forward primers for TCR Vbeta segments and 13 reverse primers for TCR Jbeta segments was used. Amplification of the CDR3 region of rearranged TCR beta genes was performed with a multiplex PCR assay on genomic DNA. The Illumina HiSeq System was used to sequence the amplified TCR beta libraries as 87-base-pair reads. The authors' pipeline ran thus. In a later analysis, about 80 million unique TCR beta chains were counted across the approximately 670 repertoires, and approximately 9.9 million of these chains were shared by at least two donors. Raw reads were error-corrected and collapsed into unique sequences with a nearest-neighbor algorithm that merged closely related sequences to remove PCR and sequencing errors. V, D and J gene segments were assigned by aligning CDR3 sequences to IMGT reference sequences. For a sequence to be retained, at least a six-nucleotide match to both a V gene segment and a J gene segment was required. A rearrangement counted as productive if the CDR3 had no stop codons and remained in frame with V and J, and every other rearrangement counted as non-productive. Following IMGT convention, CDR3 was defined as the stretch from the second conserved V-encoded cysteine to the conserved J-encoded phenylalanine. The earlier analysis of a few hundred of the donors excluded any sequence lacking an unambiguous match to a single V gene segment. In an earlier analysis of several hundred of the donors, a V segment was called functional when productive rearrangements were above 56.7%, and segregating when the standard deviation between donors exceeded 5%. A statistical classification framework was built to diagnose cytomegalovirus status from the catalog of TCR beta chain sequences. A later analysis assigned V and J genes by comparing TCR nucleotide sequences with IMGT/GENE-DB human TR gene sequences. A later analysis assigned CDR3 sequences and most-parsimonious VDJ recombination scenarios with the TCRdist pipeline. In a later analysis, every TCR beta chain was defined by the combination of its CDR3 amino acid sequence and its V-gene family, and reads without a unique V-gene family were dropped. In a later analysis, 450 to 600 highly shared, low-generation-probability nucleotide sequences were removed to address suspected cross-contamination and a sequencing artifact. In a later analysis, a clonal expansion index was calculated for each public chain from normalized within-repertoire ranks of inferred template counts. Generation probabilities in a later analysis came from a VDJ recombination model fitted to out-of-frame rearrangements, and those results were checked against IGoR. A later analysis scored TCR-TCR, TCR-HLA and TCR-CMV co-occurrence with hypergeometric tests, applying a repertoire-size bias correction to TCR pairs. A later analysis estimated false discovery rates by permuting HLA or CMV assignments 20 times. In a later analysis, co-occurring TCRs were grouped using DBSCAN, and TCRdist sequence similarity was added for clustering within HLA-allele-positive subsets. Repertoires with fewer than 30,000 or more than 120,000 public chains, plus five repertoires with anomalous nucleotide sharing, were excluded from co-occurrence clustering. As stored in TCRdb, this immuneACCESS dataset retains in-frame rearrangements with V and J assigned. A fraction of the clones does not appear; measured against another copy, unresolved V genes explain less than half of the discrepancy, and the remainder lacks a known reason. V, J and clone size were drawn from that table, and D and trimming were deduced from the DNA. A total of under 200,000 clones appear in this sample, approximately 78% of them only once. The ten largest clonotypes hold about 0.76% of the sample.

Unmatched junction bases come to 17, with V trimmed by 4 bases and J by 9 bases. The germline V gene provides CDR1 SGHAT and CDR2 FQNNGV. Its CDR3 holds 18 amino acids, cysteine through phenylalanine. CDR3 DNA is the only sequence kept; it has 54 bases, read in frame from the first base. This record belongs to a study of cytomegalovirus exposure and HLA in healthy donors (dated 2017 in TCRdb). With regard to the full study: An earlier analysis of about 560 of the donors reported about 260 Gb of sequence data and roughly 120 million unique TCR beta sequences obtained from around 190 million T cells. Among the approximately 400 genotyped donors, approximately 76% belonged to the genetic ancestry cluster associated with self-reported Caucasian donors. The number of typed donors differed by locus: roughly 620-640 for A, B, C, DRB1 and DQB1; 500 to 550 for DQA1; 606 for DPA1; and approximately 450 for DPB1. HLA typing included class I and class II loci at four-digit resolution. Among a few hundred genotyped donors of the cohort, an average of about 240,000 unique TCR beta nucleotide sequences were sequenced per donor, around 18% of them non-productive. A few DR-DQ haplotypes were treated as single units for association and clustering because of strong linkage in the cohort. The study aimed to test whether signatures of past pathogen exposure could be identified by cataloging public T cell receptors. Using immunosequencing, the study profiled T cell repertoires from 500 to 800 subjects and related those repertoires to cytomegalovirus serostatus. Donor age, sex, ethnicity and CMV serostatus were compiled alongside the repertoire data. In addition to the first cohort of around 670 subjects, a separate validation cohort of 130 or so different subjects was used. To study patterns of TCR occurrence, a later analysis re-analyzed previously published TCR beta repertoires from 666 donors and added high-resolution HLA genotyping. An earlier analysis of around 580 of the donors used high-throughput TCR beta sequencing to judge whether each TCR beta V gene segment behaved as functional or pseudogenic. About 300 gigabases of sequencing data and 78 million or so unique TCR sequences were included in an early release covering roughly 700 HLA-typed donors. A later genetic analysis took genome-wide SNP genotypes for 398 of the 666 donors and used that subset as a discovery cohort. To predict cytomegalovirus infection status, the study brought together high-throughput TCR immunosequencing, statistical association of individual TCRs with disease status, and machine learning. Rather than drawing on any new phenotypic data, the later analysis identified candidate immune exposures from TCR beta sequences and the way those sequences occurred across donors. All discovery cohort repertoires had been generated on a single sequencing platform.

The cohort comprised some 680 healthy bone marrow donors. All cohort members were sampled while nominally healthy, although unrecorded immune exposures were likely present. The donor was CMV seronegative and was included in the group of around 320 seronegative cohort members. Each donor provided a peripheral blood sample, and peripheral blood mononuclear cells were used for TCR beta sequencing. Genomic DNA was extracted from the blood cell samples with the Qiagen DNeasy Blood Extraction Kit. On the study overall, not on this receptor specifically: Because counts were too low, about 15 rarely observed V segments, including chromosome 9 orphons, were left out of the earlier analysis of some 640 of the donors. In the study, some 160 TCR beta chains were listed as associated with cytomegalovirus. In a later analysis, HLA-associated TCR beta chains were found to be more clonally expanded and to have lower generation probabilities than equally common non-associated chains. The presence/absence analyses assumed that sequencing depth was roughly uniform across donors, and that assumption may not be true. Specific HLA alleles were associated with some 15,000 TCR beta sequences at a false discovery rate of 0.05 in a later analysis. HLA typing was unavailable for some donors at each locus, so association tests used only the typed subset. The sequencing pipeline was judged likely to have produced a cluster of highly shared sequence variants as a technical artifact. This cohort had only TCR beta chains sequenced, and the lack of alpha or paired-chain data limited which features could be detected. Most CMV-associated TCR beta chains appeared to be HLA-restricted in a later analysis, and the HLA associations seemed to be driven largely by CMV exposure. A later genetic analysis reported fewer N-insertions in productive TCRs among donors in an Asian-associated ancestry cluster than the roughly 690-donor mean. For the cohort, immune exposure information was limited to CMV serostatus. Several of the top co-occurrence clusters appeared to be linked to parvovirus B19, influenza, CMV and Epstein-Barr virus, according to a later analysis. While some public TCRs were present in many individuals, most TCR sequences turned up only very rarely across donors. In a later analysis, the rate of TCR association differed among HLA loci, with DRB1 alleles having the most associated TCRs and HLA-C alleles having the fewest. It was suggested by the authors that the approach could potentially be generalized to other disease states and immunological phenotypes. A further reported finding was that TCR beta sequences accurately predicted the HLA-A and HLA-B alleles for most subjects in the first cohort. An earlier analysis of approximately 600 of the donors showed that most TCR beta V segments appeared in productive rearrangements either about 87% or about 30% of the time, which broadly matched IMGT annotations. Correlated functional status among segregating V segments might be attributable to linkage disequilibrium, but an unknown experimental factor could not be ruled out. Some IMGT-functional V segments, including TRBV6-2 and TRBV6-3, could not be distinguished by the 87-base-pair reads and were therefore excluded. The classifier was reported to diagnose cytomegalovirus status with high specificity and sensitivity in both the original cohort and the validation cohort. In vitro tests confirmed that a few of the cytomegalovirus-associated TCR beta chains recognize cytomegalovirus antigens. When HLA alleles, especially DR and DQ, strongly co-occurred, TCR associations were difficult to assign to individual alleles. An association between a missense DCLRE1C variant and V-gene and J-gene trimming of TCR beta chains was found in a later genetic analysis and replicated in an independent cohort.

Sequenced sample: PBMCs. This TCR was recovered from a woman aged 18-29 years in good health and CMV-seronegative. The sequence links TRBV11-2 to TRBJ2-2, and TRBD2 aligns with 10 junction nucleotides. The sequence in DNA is TGTGCCAGCAGCTCTTGGGGCGGGCATAGCGGGAGGAAGCGGGAGCTGTTTTTT. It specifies CASSSWGGHSGRKRELFF.